This T cell receptor beta chain is drawn from a study of shared clonotypes between healthy human individuals. At the level of the study: Plates per donor: three CD4 naive, three CD4 memory, two CD8 naive, one CD8 memory.

The healthy adult donors were HIV-negative and reported no recent acute infections or vaccinations. The DNA input per sorted-subset replicate PCR was 200 ng, corresponding to 25,000 to 30,000 T cell genomes. Libraries were prepared by immunoSEQ multiplex PCR; TCRdb keeps only in-frame clonotypes and omits some of them. The sample consists of hundreds of thousands of clones, roughly 97% of them appearing once. The CDR3 spans 16 residues. Trimming took 4 bases from V and 4 from J, leaving 17 bases between them. In germline, CDR1 is MNHEY, CDR2 SVGAGI. The chain has TRBV6-5 and TRBJ1-3; weak D call: TRBD1 (6 bases). The sequenced material came from naive CD4+ T cells sorted from blood. The sample's subset: CD45RA+ positively selected. The sequence was obtained from a woman aged 25 to 39 in good health. The CDR3 here is CASSSPFGGLGNTIYF. CDR3 DNA sequence: TGTGCCAGCAGTTCCCCCTTTGGGGGCCTAGGAAACACCATATATTTT.